The 13 T cell receptor beta chains in this list originate from one sample, sequenced in a study of response to subunit inactivated influenza vaccine (dated by TCRdb to between 2017 and 2018). The time point label, as the study defines it: approximately 45 days after influenza vaccine administration. The library relied on RT-PCR. The sample was run on an Illumina HiSeq 2500. TCRdb itself trimmed the public reads at Q25 with fastp, ran MiXCR and retained productive beta chains. Rows with one shared CDR3 protein collapse into an entry with the most common genes and DNA. Counted in this sample were around 480,000 distinct CDR3 sequences; 10% to 11% of them appeared once. Around 12% of the sample is held by the ten biggest clonotypes. The specimen comprised PBMCs from blood, sampled more than 35 days after vaccination. The receptor set was obtained from a man in his fifties who received an inactivated influenza vaccine. Donor details come from another sample of the same person, matched by shared clones.

This clonotype was counted at least ten times. The CDR3 DNA sequence: TGTGCCAGCAGTGAAGCACAGGGGGCAGGTCAGCCCCAGCATTTT. Translation gives CASSEAQGAGQPQHF. The rearrangement links TRBV6-1 to TRBJ1-5; 9 nucleotides line up with TRBD1. This CDR3 is built from 15 residues. Germline trimming cut 0 bases from V and 6 bases from J; bases unmatched to any gene: 3. Germline CDR1 reads MNHNS; CDR2 reads SASEGT.

The chain uses TRBV6-5 and TRBJ2-2; 8 bases fit TRBD1. V dropped 5 bases and J dropped 3; count of bases not matched to a gene: 14. The CDR3 consists of 18 residues. The germline V gene has CDR1 MNHEY and CDR2 SVGAGI. The CDR3 sequence is CASSHRPGGPPHTGELFF. As DNA, the CDR3 is TGTGCCAGCAGTCACCGACCAGGGGGCCCCCCTCACACCGGGGAGCTGTTTTTT.

The CDR3, as DNA: TGCAGTGCTAGAGCGGGGAGCTTAGTAGCGGCTTACAATGAGCAGTTCTTC. The encoded protein is CSARAGSLVAAYNEQFF. J is TRBJ2-1 and V is TRBV20-1; tentatively, D is TRBD2 (6 bases). This CDR3 is built from 17 residues. CDR1 is DFQATT, CDR2 SNEGSKA, per germline (reference sequence). The V end was cut by 1 base, the J end by 4 bases, with 20 bases between.

This sequence joins TRBV29-1 and TRBJ2-7; no reliable D call. The ends were cut back, 6 bases at V and 3 bases at J, with 6 bases in the middle. The germline gives CDR1 SQVTM, CDR2 ANQGSEA. The CDR3 runs 10 residues. CDR3 in amino acids: CSVRNYEQYF. DNA of the CDR3: TGCAGCGTCAGAAACTACGAGCAGTACTTC.

This clonotype was recorded many times. This chain joins TRBV12-3 or TRBV12-4 and TRBJ2-3; D unresolved. CDR3 length: 11 residues. Trimming cost V 5 bases and J 4 bases, with 4 bases left between them. The DNA for the CDR3 is TGTGCCAGCAGTGTATCAGATACGCAGTATTTT. Encoded protein: CASSVSDTQYF.

The chain employs TRBV7-2 and TRBJ2-6, with D possibly matching TRBD1 (5 bases). The CDR3 is 15 amino acids. CDR1 SGHTA and CDR2 FQGNSA come from the germline V gene. V lost 5 bases and J lost 8, with 16 bases in between. CDR3 region: CASSPGHQETNVLTF. In nucleotides, the CDR3 is TGTGCCAGCAGCCCAGGACACCAGGAGACCAACGTCCTGACTTTC.

This chain links TRBV6-2 or TRBV6-3 with TRBJ2-1; no clear D. Trimming left V 10 bases short and J 6 bases short, with 13 bases between. This CDR3 region has 12 residues. Germline CDR1 is MNHEY and CDR2 is SVGEGT. DNA of the CDR3: TGTGCCACCGCCTGGGGAATCAATGAGCAGTTCTTC. This gives the protein CATAWGINEQFF.

This clonotype was detected ten times or more. The chain is built from TRBV4-3 and TRBJ2-7; D perhaps matches TRBD2 (7 bases). Looked up from germline, CDR1 is LGHNA and CDR2 is YSLEER. The CDR3 is 15 residues long. Trimming left V 3 bases short and J 3 bases short, with 15 bases between. CDR3 protein: CASSQGRGVFYEQYF. Here the CDR3 DNA reads TGCGCCAGCAGCCAGGGGAGGGGGGTTTTCTACGAGCAGTACTTC.

The chain carries TRBV11-2 and TRBJ2-7, with 9 bases identical to TRBD1. The CDR3 runs to 16 residues. CDR1 and CDR2 (germline): SGHAT, FQNNGV. V dropped 2 bases and J dropped 5; count of bases not matched to a gene: 10. CDR3: CASSLPIGQGYHEQYF. CDR3 DNA: TGTGCCAGCAGCTTACCAATAGGACAGGGGTACCACGAGCAGTACTTC.

This clonotype was observed a handful of times. The chain uses TRBV4-2 and TRBJ2-1; TRBD2 agrees at 10 bases. The germline gives CDR1 LGHNA, CDR2 YNFKEQ. The CDR3 contains 16 residues. Losses at the gene ends were 4 bases for V and 4 bases for J; bases not matched to a gene: 7. CDR3 residues: CASSRELAGTYNEQFF. The CDR3 DNA is TGTGCCAGCAGCCGGGAACTAGCGGGAACTTACAATGAGCAGTTCTTC.

This chain uses TRBV4-3 with TRBJ2-1; weak D call: TRBD1 (6 bases). CDR3 length: 15 residues. Germline V gives CDR1 LGHNA, CDR2 YSLEER. Trimming left V 5 bases short and J 9 bases short, with 20 bases between. This chain's CDR3 is CASSVYDSPRGEQFF. CDR3 DNA: TGCGCCAGCAGCGTCTACGACTCTCCCAGGGGTGAGCAGTTCTTC.

This chain links TRBV12-3 or TRBV12-4 with TRBJ2-7, with 7 nucleotides matching TRBD1. J lost 1 base, V lost 1 base, and 4 bases had no gene match. The CDR3 length is 15 residues. The CDR3 nucleotides read TGTGCCAGCAGTTTAGGGACAGGTTGGTCCTACGAGCAGTACTTC. It encodes CASSLGTGWSYEQYF.

The V gene is TRBV5-1, the J gene TRBJ2-3, with 13 bases fitting TRBD2. With 1 base clipped from V and 0 bases from J, the junction kept 17 bases outside the gene matches. Germline lookup yields CDR1 SGHRS and CDR2 YFSETQ. There are 22 residues in the CDR3. The CDR3 nucleotides read TGCGCCAGCAGCTTGCTGGCCGGACTAGCGGGAGTCCATCGTGCTAGCACAGATACGCAGTATTTT. Protein: CASSLLAGLAGVHRASTDTQYF.